This T cell receptor beta chain is drawn from a study of blood T cells in healthy people across ages. Notes on the study in general: TCR beta diversity tracked closely with naive T cell percentage. The study found more naive CD4+ cells and higher diversity in long-lived than aged donors. Per million T cells, the diversity of TCR beta decreased roughly linearly as age advanced.

Then a second PCR, running roughly 7 to 11 cycles, was carried out with a sample-barcoded 5' primer and a J-beta primer mix. Unique molecular identifiers of 12 random nucleotides labeled each cDNA. TCRdb ran MiXCR on the 5' RACE reads and lists one entry per CDR3 protein. The table has about 1,500,000 distinct CDR3 sequences, 28% seen once; the top ten hold 7.7%. A word on this clonotype: The antigen is not known.

From germline, CDR1 is SGHDN and CDR2 FVKESK. The CDR3 contains 15 residues. Trimming stripped 1 base from V and 2 bases from J, with 11 bases between. The sequenced sample consisted of blood. The gene calls are TRBV14 and TRBJ2-5; D possibly corresponds to TRBD2 (6 bases). The TCR originated in a woman in her 30s in good health. The CDR3 sequence: CASSQVGSRQETQYF. The CDR3 DNA follows: TGTGCCAGCAGCCAAGTCGGGAGTAGACAAGAGACCCAGTACTTC.